This TCR beta chain was recovered during a study of graft-versus-host responses after intestinal transplantation. The wider study: Recipients obtained multivisceral, liver-intestinal, or isolated intestinal transplants. Overall study results and limits: Some patients had graft-donor T cell macrochimerism, and their allografts showed high graft-versus-host to host-versus-graft clonal ratios. Early post-transplant HvG declines were associated with peak circulating GvH clone levels. The authors found GvH clones in recipient marrow, some appearing first in ileum or blood.

With V trimmed by 0 bases and J by 9 bases, 17 bases remained unmatched. The CDR3 length is 18 residues. Looked up from germline, CDR1 is SGDLS and CDR2 is YYNGEE. To note about this clone: What it binds is not known.

Assay: immunoSEQ multiplex PCR; the TCRdb copy retains only in-frame clones and omits some. The sample carries about 90,000 clones, approximately 90% recorded once. The source was unstimulated CD4+ T cells sorted from spleen or lymph node cells, collected before transplant. The chain uses TRBV9 and TRBJ2-1, with 8 bases fitting TRBD2. The TCR originated in a human donor who was the organ donor for an intestinal transplant. The CDR3 DNA reads as TGTGCCAGCAGCGTAGGGCCCCCCCAGCGGGAGCGTCTGGGTGAGCAGTTCTTC. This codes for CASSVGPPQRERLGEQFF.